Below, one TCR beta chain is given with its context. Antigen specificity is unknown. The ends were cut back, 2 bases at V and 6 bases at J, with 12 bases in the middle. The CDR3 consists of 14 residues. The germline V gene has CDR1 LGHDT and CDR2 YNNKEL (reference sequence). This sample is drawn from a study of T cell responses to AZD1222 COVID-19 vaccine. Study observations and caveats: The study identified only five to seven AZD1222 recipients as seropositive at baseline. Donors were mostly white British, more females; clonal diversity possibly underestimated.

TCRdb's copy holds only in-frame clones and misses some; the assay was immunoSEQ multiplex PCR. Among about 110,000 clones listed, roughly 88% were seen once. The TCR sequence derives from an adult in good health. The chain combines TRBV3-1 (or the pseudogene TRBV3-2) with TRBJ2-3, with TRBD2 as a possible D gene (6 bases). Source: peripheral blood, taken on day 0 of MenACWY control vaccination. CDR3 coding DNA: TGTGCCAGCAGCCAAACTAGCCCCACGGATACGCAGTATTTT. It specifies CASSQTSPTDTQYF.